This T cell receptor beta chain is from a study of cytomegalovirus exposure and HLA in healthy donors. Overall study findings and caveats: The authors judged a highly shared variant cluster likely a sequencing artifact. In a later analysis, HLA-associated beta chains showed higher expansion and lower generation probabilities than comparable chains. Specificity for CMV antigens was confirmed in vitro for a few of the CMV-associated chains. With later analysis, a missense DCLRE1C variant became linked to TCR beta V- and J-gene trimming.

CDR1 SQVTM and CDR2 ANQGSEA come from the germline V gene. The CDR3 sequence is 14 residues long. V lost 6 bases and J lost 1, with 15 bases in between. The sample holds a few counts of this clone. Its target is not known. Primers: 60 Vbeta forward and 13 Jbeta reverse. Sequencing used immunoSEQ multiplex PCR; TCRdb keeps in-frame clones, though not all of them. The table has tens of thousands of clones, over 75% seen once. The sequence derives from a male donor in good health and CMV-seropositive. Sequencing was performed on PBMCs. This chain links TRBV29-1 with TRBJ2-5; possibly TRBD1 for D (5 bases). The CDR3 DNA follows: TGCAGCGTCCGACGCTCGACAGCCCAAGAGACCCAGTACTTC. This encodes CSVRRSTAQETQYF.